This TCR beta chain came from a study of blood T cell repertoires in COVID-19. V lost 4 bases to trimming and J lost 6 bases; unmatched junction nucleotides: 12. The CDR3 covers 17 residues. Looked up from germline, CDR1 is SGHTA and CDR2 is FQGNSA. Clones were sequenced by immunoSEQ multiplex PCR, and TCRdb holds only the in-frame ones, with some missing. The table shows about 240,000 clones, with around four fifths occurring only once. Sample: peripheral blood. The rearrangement joins TRBV7-2 to TRBJ2-2; TRBD2 matches at 9 bases. The sequence was collected from a woman in her sixties with active or convalescent COVID-19. The CDR3 is CASSWGLAFSDAGELFF. In nucleotides, the CDR3 is TGTGCCAGCAGCTGGGGACTAGCATTTTCTGACGCCGGGGAGCTGTTTTTT.